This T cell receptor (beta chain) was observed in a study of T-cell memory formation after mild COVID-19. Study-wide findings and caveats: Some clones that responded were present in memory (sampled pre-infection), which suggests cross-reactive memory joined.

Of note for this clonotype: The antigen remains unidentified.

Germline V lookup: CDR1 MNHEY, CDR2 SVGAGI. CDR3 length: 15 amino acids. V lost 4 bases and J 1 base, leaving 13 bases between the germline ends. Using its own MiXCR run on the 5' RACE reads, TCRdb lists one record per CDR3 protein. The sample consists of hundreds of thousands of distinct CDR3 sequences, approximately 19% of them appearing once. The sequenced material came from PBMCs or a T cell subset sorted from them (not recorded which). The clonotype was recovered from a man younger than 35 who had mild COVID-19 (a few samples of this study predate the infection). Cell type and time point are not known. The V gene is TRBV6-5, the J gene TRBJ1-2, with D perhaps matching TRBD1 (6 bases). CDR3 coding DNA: TGTGCCAGCAGTTTGGGGGGCTTGGGTAACTATGGCTACACCTTC. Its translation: CASSLGGLGNYGYTF.